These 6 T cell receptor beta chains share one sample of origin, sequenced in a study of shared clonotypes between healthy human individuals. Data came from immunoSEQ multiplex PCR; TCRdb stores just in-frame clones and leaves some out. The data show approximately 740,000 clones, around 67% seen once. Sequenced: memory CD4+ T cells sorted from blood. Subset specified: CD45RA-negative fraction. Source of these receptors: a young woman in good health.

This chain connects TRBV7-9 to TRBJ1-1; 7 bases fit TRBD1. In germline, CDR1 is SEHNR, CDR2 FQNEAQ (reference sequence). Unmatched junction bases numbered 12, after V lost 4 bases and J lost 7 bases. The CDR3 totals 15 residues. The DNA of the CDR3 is TGTGCCAGCAGCTCTCGACAGGGTGGGGAGGGTGAAGCTTTCTTT. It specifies CASSSRQGGEGEAFF.

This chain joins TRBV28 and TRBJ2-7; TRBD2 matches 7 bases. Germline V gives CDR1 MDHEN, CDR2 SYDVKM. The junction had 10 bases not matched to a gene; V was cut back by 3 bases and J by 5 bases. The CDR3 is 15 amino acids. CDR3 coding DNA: TGTGCCAGCAGTTTTTCCGGACTAGGGGTGGACGAGCAGTACTTC. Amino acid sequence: CASSFSGLGVDEQYF.

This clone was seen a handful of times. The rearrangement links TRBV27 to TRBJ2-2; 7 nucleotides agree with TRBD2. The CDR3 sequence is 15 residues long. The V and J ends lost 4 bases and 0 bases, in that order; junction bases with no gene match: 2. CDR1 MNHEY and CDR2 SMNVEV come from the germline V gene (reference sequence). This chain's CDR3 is CASSSGLANTGELFF. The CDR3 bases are TGTGCCAGCAGTTCCGGACTAGCGAACACCGGGGAGCTGTTTTTT.

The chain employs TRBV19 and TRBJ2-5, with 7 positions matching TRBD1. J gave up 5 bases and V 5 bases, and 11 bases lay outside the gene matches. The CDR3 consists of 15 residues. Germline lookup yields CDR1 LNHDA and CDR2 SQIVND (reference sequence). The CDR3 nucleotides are TGTGCCAGTAGTCCGACAGGGCTCCTGGGGGAGACCCAGTACTTC. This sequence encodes CASSPTGLLGETQYF.

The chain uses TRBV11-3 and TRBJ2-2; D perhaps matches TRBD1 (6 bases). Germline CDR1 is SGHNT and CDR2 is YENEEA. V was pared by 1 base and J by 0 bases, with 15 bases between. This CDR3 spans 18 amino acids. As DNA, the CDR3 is TGTGCCAGCAGCTTAGCACAGGGAATGGTCTCGAACACCGGGGAGCTGTTTTTT. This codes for CASSLAQGMVSNTGELFF. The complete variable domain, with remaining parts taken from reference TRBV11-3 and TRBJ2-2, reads EAGVVQSPRYKIIEKKQPVAFWCNPISGHNTLYWYLQNLGQGPELLIRYENEEAVDDSQLPKDRFSAERLKGVDSTLKIQPAELGDSAVYLCASSLAQGMVSNTGELFFGEGSRLTVL.

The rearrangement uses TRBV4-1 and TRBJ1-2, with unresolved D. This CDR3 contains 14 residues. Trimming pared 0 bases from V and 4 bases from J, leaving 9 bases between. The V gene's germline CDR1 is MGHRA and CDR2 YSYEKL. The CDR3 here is CASSQEERSYGYTF. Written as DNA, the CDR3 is TGCGCCAGCAGCCAAGAAGAACGGAGCTATGGCTACACCTTC.